This TCR beta chain was observed in a study of OX40 agonist ivuxolimab in advanced cancers. Study-wide background: Patients received ivuxolimab, an intravenous treatment, every 2 weeks at 0.01 to 10 mg/kg.

Any history of autoimmune disease or systemic immunosuppression disqualified patients. Looked up from germline, CDR1 is SGHAT and CDR2 is FQNNGV. Losses at the gene ends were 2 bases for V and 3 bases for J; bases not matched to a gene: 16. The CDR3 runs to 18 residues. Clones were sequenced by immunoSEQ multiplex PCR, and TCRdb holds only the in-frame ones, with some missing. This table holds around 20,000 clones, roughly four fifths found once. V and J are TRBV11-2 and TRBJ2-7; TRBD2 matches at 7 bases. Sequences were derived from CD4+ or CD8+ T cells sorted from blood, sampled in a trial of the OX40 agonist ivuxolimab. The clonotype comes from an adult with an advanced solid tumor such as melanoma, head and neck, liver or kidney cancer. This chain's CDR3 is CASSLTRGVRAGHYEQYF. The CDR3, as DNA: TGTGCCAGCAGCTTAACCCGGGGGGTCCGGGCAGGGCACTACGAGCAGTACTTC.